This T cell receptor beta chain was documented in a study of blood T cell repertoires in COVID-19. Background on the study: Acute and convalescent COVID-19 specimens originated in the United States, Italy and Spain. T cells, B-cell-depleted T cells, or PBMCs supplied cDNA or gDNA.

In the original workflow: From reference gene primer amplification, estimates of nucleated cell counts were derived. The protocol was immunoSEQ multiplex PCR, while the TCRdb copy is restricted to in-frame clones and leaves out a portion. That table gives V, J and clone size, and the DNA gave D and trimming. The sample records hundreds of thousands of clones, roughly 84% being singletons. Specimen: peripheral blood. This clonotype was sampled from a woman aged 45-59 years with acute or convalescent COVID-19.

The CDR3 loop reads CASRGRQGADGELFF. CDR3 in DNA: TGTGCCAGCAGGGGACGACAGGGGGCGGACGGGGAGCTGTTTTTT. The V call is TRBV27, the J call TRBJ2-2; the match to TRBD1 covers 10 bases. From germline, CDR1 is MNHEY and CDR2 SMNVEV (reference sequence). There are 15 residues in the CDR3. The V and J ends lost 6 bases and 7 bases, in that order; junction bases with no gene match: 8.